The T cell receptor beta chain described here comes from a study of T cell clonality in common variable immunodeficiency. Study results and limitations: Fewer deletions and N-nucleotide insertions were reportedly seen in common variable immunodeficiency TCR beta sequences.

Here immunoSEQ multiplex PCR was the method, and the copy in TCRdb shows in-frame clones only, minus some. The record shows around 13,000 clones for this sample, with no singletons present. Concerning this clone: The target antigen is unknown. Read coverage stops 3 residues before the CDR3 terminus; the germline J gene supplies the remainder.

The germline V gene encodes CDR1 SGHTA and CDR2 FQGTGA. This CDR3 comprises 14 residues. The V and J ends lost 1 base and 4 bases respectively, with 10 bases between them. Sequencing input: peripheral blood mononuclear cells. The genes are TRBV7-3 and TRBJ1-2, with D perhaps TRBD1 (6 bases). The sequence was obtained from a human donor with common variable immunodeficiency. The CDR3 DNA, read in part, is TGTGCCAGCAGCTTAAATGGGGGCGCCTATGGC. This sequence encodes CASSLNGGAYG. The full CDR3 reads CASSLNGGAYGYTF.